This T cell receptor (beta chain) was recorded in a study of T cells in Graves' hyperthyroidism and ophthalmopathy. The CDR3 is 15 residues long. Germline CDR1 reads SGHVS; CDR2 reads FQNEAQ. V was cut by 2 bases and J by 4 bases, with 14 bases left in between. The table lists this clonotype with many counts. What was amplified from RNA transcripts were TCR beta CDR3 regions. First-round RT-PCR of the TCR CDR3 relied on the HTBI primer set. TCRdb re-derived calls from the multiplex PCR reads in MiXCR, one entry per CDR3 protein. The sample contains some 560,000 distinct CDR3 sequences, about 15% of which appear only once.

Sequenced: blood. This TCR came from a woman aged 35 to 49 with Graves' hyperthyroidism. The rearrangement uses TRBV7-8 and TRBJ1-1, with D possibly being TRBD1 (5 bases). As DNA, the CDR3 is TGTGCCAGCAGCTTATACCAGGGCGGGGGCACTGAAGCTTTCTTT. This encodes CASSLYQGGGTEAFF.